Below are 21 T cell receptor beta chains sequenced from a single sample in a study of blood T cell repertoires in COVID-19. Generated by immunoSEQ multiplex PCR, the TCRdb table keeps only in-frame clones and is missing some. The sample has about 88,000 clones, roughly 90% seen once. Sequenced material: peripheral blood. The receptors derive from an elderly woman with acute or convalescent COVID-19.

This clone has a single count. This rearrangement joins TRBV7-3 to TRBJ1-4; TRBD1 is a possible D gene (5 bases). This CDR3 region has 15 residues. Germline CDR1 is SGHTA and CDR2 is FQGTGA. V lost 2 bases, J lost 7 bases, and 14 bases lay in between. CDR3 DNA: TGTGCCAGCAGCTTACAGTCTACAAGGGGTGAAAAACTGTTTTTT. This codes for CASSLQSTRGEKLFF.

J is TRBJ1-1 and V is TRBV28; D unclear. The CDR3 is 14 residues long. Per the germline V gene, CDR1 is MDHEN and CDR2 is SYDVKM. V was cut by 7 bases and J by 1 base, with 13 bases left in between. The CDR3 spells CASTISRQNTEAFF. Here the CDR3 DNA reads TGTGCCAGCACCATTAGTCGCCAGAACACTGAAGCTTTCTTT.

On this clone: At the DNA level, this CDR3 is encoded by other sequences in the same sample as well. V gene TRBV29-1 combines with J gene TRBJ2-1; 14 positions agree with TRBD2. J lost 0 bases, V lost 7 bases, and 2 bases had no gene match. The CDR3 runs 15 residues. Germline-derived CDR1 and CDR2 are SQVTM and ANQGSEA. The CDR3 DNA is TGCAGCGCCGGGACTAGCGGGAGCTCCTACAATGAGCAGTTCTTC. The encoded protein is CSAGTSGSSYNEQFF.

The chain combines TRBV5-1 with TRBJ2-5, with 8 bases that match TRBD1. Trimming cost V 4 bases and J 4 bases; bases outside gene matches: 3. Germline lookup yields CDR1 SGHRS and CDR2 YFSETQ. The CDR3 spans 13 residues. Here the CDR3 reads CASSPGQGETQYF. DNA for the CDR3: TGCGCCAGCAGCCCTGGACAGGGAGAGACCCAGTACTTC.

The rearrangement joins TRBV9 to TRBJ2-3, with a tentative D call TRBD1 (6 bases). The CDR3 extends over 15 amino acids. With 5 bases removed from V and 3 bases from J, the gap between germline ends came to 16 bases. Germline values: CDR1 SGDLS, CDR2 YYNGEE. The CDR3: CASRRQGLQTDTQYF. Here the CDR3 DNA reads TGTGCCAGCAGAAGGCAGGGGCTACAGACAGATACGCAGTATTTT.

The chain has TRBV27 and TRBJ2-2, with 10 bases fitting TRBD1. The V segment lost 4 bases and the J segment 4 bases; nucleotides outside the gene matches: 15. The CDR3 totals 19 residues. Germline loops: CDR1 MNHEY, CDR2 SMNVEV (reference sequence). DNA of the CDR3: TGTGCCAGCAGTTCTCCCGGGACAGGGGTGACGTTAGTCACCGGGGAGCTGTTTTTT. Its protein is CASSSPGTGVTLVTGELFF.

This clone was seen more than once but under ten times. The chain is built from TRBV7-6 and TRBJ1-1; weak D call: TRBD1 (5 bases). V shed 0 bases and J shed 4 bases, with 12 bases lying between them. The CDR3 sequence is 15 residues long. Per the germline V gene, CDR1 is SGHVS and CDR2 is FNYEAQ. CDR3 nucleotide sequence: TGTGCCAGCAGCTTAGCGTATCGGGGGAGCACTGAAGCTTTCTTT. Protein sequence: CASSLAYRGSTEAFF.

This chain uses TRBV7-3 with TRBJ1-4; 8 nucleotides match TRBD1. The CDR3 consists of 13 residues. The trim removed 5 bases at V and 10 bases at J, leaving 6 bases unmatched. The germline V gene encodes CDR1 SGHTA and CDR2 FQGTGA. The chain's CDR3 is CASSVGQGGKLFF. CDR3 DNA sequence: TGTGCCAGCAGCGTCGGACAGGGCGGAAAACTGTTTTTT.

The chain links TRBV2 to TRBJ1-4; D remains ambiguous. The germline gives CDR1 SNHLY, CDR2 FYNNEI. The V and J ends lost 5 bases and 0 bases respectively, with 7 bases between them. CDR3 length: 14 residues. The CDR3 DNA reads TGTGCCAGCAGTCTGGAGTCAACTAATGAAAAACTGTTTTTT. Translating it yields CASSLESTNEKLFF.

CDR3 protein: CASSGSGGTYGYTF. The DNA for the CDR3 is TGTGCCAGCAGTGGGTCCGGGGGGACCTATGGCTACACCTTC. The V and J genes are TRBV6-4 and TRBJ1-2; D is possibly TRBD1 (5 bases). V was clipped by 4 bases and J by 4 bases, with 13 bases between them. CDR1 and CDR2 (germline): MRHNA, SNTAGT. This CDR3 has 14 residues.

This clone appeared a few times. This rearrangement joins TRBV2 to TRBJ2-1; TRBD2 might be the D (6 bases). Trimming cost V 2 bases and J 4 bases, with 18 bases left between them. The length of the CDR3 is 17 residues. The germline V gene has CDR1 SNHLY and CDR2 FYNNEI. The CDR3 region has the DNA TGTGCCAGCAGTGAAAGAGGGCCCGGGGGTGGTTACAATGAGCAGTTCTTC. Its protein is CASSERGPGGGYNEQFF.

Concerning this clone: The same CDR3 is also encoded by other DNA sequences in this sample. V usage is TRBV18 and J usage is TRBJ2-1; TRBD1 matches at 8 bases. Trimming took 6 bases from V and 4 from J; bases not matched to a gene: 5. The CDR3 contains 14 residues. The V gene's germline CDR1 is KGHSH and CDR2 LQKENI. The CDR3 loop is CASSPGQEYNEQFF. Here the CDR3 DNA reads TGTGCCAGCTCTCCGGGACAGGAATACAATGAGCAGTTCTTC.

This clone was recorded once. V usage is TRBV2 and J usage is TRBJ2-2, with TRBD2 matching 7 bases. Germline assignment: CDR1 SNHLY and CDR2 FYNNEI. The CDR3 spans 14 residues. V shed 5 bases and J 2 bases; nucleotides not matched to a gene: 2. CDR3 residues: CASSPSGNTGELFF. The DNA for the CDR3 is TGTGCCAGCAGTCCTAGCGGCAACACCGGGGAGCTGTTTTTT. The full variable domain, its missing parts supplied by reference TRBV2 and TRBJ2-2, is EPEVTQTPSHQVTQMGQEVILRCVPISNHLYFYWYRQILGQKVEFLVSFYNNEISEKSEIFDDQFSVERPDGSNFTLKIRSTKLEDSAMYFCASSPSGNTGELFFGEGSRLTVL.

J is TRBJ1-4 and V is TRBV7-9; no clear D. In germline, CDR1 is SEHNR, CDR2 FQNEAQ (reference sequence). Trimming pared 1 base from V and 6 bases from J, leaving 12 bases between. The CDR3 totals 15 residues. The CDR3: CASSLERATDEKLFF. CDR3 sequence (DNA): TGTGCCAGCAGCTTAGAGAGGGCGACGGATGAAAAACTGTTTTTT. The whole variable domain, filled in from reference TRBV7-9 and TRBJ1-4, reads DTGVSQNPRHKITKRGQNVTFRCDPISEHNRLYWYRQTLGQGPEFLTYFQNEAQLEKSRLLSDRFSAERPKGSFSTLEIQRTEQGDSAMYLCASSLERATDEKLFFGSGTQLSVL.

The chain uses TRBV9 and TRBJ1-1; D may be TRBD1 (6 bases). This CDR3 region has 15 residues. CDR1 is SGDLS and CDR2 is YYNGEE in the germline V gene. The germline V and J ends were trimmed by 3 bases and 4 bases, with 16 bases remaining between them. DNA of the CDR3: TGTGCCAGCAGCGCCCCCGGGACATGGTCCACTGAAGCTTTCTTT. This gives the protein CASSAPGTWSTEAFF.

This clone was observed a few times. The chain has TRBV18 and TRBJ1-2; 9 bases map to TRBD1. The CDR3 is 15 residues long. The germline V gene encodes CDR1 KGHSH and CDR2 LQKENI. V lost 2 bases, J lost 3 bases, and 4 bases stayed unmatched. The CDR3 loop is CASSPTGGADYGYTF. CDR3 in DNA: TGTGCCAGCTCACCAACAGGGGGCGCGGACTATGGCTACACCTTC.

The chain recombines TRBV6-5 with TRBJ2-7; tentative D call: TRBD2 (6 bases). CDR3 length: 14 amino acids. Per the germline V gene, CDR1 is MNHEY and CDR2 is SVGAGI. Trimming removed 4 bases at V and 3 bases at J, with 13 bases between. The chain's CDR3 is CASSSGEGLYEQYF. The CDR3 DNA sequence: TGTGCCAGCAGTTCGGGAGAGGGGCTCTACGAGCAGTACTTC.

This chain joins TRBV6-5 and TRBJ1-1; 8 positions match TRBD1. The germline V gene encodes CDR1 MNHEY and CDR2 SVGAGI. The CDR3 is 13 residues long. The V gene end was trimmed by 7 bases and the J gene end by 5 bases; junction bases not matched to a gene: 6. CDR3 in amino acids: CASTSQGVTEAFF. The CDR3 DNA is TGTGCCAGCACCTCACAGGGGGTGACTGAAGCTTTCTTT.

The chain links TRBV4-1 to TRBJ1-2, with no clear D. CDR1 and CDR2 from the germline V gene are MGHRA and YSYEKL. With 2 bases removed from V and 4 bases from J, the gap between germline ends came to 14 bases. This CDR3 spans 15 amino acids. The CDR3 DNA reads TGCGCCAGCAGCCAATCTGATAGCAATGGCTATGGCTACACCTTC. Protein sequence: CASSQSDSNGYGYTF.

DNA of the CDR3: TGTGCCAGCAGCCAAGGACAGTTTAATGAGCAGTTCTTC. This gives the protein CASSQGQFNEQFF. The genes are TRBV14 and TRBJ2-1, with D possibly being TRBD1 (5 bases). Germline V lookup: CDR1 SGHDN, CDR2 FVKESK. This CDR3 is built from 13 residues. V was pared by 1 base and J by 7 bases, with 8 bases between.

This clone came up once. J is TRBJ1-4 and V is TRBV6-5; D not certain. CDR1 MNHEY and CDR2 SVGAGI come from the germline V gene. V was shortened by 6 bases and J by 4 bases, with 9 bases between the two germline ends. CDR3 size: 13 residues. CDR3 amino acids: CASRRQVNEKLFF. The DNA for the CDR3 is TGTGCCAGCAGACGACAAGTTAATGAAAAACTGTTTTTT.